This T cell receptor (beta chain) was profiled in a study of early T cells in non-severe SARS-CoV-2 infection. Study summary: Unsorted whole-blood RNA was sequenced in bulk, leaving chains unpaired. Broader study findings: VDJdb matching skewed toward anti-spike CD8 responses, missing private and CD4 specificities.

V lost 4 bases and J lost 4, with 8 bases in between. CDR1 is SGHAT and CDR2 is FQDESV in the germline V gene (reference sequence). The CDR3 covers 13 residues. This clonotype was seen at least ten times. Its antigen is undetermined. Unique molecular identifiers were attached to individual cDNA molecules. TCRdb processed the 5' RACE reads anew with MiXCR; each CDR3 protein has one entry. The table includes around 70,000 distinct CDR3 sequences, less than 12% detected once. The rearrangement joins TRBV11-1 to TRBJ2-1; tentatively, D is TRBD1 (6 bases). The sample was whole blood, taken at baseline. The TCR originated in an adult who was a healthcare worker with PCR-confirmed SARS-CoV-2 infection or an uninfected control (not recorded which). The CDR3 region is CASSSTGYNEQFF. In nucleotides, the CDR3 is TGTGCCAGCAGCTCGACAGGTTACAATGAGCAGTTCTTC.